These T cell receptor beta chains were read from a single sample in a study of PD-1 blockade in classical Hodgkin lymphoma. Method: immunoSEQ multiplex PCR; TCRdb's copy keeps in-frame clones and lacks some. The sample consists of approximately 31,000 clones, roughly 94% of them appearing once. Sequenced: peripheral blood mononuclear cells (PBMCs). The origin of the receptors is a human donor with classical Hodgkin lymphoma. The CDR3 runs from the conserved cysteine through the conserved F or W. The D gene is left open where the match is weak. Size values are once, few and many counts, or a class for expanded clones, and some rows have none.

clone_size d_call j_call v_call cdr3_aa cdr3_nt
NA TRBD1 TRBJ2-7 TRBV18 CASSATGAVYEQYF TGTGCCAGCTCAGCTACAGGGGCCGTCTACGAGCAGTACTTC
NA TRBD1 TRBJ1-6 TRBV18 CASSLGQGNNSPLHF TGTGCCAGCTCGCTTGGACAGGGCAATAATTCACCCCTCCACTTT
once NA TRBJ2-1 TRBV2 CASSEAPMQGPQFF TGTGCCAGCAGTGAAGCGCCCATGCAGGGACCGCAGTTCTTC
NA TRBD1 TRBJ1-4 TRBV6-1 CASSETAGGGEKLFF TGTGCCAGCAGTGAAACGGCAGGGGGCGGTGAAAAACTGTTTTTT
NA NA TRBJ1-4 TRBV6-6 CASSSLRTNEKLFF TGTGCCAGCAGTTCCCTCAGGACTAATGAAAAACTGTTTTTT
NA NA TRBJ2-7 TRBV28 CASSYGRAYEQYF TGTGCCAGCAGTTACGGCAGAGCCTACGAGCAGTACTTC
NA NA TRBJ2-5 TRBV2 CASNELSGETQYF TGTGCCAGCAACGAACTTAGCGGAGAGACCCAGTACTTC
NA TRBD2 TRBJ2-1 TRBV29-1 CSVGRSGPYNEQFF TGCAGCGTTGGGCGTAGCGGGCCTTACAATGAGCAGTTCTTC
NA NA TRBJ2-1 TRBV18 CASSLGAGTQGNEQFF TGTGCCAGCTCCCTTGGGGCGGGGACCCAAGGAAATGAGCAGTTCTTC
NA NA TRBJ2-3 TRBV27 CASTIGGLRDRHTDTQYF TGTGCCAGCACCATAGGGGGGCTTAGGGACAGACACACAGATACGCAGTATTTT
NA TRBD1 TRBJ2-7 TRBV5-1 CASSNVPGQGAYEQYF TGCGCCAGCAGCAATGTCCCGGGACAGGGGGCGTACGAGCAGTACTTC
NA NA TRBJ2-1 TRBV6-5 CASSFPGWGEQFF TGTGCCAGCAGTTTCCCCGGGTGGGGGGAGCAGTTCTTC
NA NA TRBJ1-2 TRBV28 CASSSPRRRGYTF TGTGCCAGCAGTTCCCCCCGGAGGCGTGGCTACACCTTC
NA TRBD1 TRBJ2-5 TRBV7-8 CASSLNRGQETQYF TGTGCCAGCAGCTTAAACAGGGGGCAAGAGACCCAGTACTTC
once NA TRBJ1-1 TRBV28 CASFSSGTEAFF TGTGCCAGCTTTAGCAGCGGCACTGAAGCTTTCTTT
NA TRBD2 TRBJ2-1 TRBV4-3 CASSQDLGSGGYNEQFF TGCGCCAGCAGCCAAGATTTGGGTAGCGGGGGCTACAATGAGCAGTTCTTC
NA NA TRBJ2-2 TRBV5-5 CASSYGGGRTGELFF TGTGCCAGCAGCTACGGAGGGGGGCGCACCGGGGAGCTGTTTTTT
NA TRBD1 TRBJ1-2 TRBV5-6 CASSTGVHYGYTF TGTGCCAGCAGCACAGGGGTTCACTATGGCTACACCTTC
NA TRBD1 TRBJ2-2 TRBV5-4 CASGTANTGELFF TGTGCCAGCGGGACAGCAAACACCGGGGAGCTGTTTTTT
NA NA TRBJ2-5 TRBV7-2 CASILSRGAPGTQYF TGTGCCAGCATCCTTTCCCGGGGGGCCCCGGGGACCCAGTACTTC
NA NA TRBJ1-1 TRBV2 CASRDMDSMNTEAFF TGTGCCAGCAGAGACATGGACAGCATGAACACTGAAGCTTTCTTT
NA NA TRBJ1-2 TRBV30 CAWSEGYYGYTF TGTGCCTGGAGTGAAGGTTACTATGGCTACACCTTC
NA TRBD1 TRBJ2-1 TRBV18 CASSRLGTGLPNEQFF TGTGCCAGCTCCAGATTAGGGACAGGCCTCCCAAATGAGCAGTTCTTC
NA TRBD2 TRBJ2-7 TRBV7-9 CASSVRTSGPLTYEQYF TGTGCCAGCAGCGTTAGGACTAGCGGGCCACTTACCTACGAGCAGTACTTC
NA TRBD1 TRBJ1-2 TRBV7-2 CASSSTGVGYTF TGTGCCAGCAGCTCGACAGGGGTCGGCTACACCTTC
NA NA TRBJ2-1 TRBV29-1 CSGVGANEQFF TGCAGCGGGGTGGGGGCCAATGAGCAGTTCTTC
NA TRBD1 TRBJ2-7 TRBV5-1 CASSSGQVPWEQYF TGCGCCAGCAGCTCAGGACAGGTCCCTTGGGAGCAGTACTTC
once NA TRBJ1-1 TRBV19 CASSTKQGANRAEAFF TGTGCCAGTAGTACAAAACAGGGCGCCAACAGGGCTGAAGCTTTCTTT
NA NA TRBJ2-3 TRBV7-2 CASSPIGGPADTQYF TGTGCCAGCAGCCCCATCGGGGGCCCGGCAGATACGCAGTATTTT